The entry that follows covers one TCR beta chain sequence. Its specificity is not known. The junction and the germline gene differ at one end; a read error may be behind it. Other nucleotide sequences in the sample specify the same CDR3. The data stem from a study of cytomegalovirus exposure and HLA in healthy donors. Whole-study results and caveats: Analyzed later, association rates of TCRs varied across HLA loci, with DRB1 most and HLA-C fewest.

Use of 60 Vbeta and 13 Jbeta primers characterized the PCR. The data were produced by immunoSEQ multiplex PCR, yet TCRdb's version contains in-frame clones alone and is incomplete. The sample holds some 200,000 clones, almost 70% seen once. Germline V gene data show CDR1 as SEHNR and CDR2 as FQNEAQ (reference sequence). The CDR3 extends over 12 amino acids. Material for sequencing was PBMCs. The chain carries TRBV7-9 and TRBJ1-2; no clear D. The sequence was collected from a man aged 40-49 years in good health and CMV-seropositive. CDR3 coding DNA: TGTTCCAGCAGCTTAGGACCGGGAGGCTACACCTTC. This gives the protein CSSSLGPGGYTF.